This T cell receptor (beta chain) stems from a study of cytomegalovirus exposure and HLA in healthy donors. About the research overall: Unique TCRs from HLA-typed donors, 70 million to 100 million of them, were held in an early data release.

This clone was counted a single time. Antigen unknown. Regarding the study as a whole: A previous analysis found most TCR beta V segments productive roughly 87% or roughly 30% of the time. Upon later analysis, HLA-associated TCR beta chains proved more clonally expanded than other, equally common chains. A later analysis linked roughly 17,000 TCR beta sequences to HLA alleles at 0.05 false discovery rate.

This PCR relied on a set of 60 Vbeta primers and 13 Jbeta primers. TCRdb's copy holds only in-frame clones and misses some; the assay was immunoSEQ multiplex PCR. Of 130,000 to 150,000 clones in the sample, less than 85% were seen once. Sequenced sample: PBMCs. The TCR comes from a man between 18 and 35 years old in good health and CMV-seropositive.

In nucleotides, the CDR3 is TGTGCCAGCAGTGCCCCACGCCAGGGCTTCAGCACAGATACGCAGTATTTT. This gives the protein CASSAPRQGFSTDTQYF. The V and J genes are TRBV25-1 and TRBJ2-3, with D possibly matching TRBD1 (5 bases). V was cut by 4 bases and J by 0 bases, with 17 bases left in between. In germline, CDR1 is MGHDK, CDR2 SYGVNS. The CDR3 covers 17 residues.